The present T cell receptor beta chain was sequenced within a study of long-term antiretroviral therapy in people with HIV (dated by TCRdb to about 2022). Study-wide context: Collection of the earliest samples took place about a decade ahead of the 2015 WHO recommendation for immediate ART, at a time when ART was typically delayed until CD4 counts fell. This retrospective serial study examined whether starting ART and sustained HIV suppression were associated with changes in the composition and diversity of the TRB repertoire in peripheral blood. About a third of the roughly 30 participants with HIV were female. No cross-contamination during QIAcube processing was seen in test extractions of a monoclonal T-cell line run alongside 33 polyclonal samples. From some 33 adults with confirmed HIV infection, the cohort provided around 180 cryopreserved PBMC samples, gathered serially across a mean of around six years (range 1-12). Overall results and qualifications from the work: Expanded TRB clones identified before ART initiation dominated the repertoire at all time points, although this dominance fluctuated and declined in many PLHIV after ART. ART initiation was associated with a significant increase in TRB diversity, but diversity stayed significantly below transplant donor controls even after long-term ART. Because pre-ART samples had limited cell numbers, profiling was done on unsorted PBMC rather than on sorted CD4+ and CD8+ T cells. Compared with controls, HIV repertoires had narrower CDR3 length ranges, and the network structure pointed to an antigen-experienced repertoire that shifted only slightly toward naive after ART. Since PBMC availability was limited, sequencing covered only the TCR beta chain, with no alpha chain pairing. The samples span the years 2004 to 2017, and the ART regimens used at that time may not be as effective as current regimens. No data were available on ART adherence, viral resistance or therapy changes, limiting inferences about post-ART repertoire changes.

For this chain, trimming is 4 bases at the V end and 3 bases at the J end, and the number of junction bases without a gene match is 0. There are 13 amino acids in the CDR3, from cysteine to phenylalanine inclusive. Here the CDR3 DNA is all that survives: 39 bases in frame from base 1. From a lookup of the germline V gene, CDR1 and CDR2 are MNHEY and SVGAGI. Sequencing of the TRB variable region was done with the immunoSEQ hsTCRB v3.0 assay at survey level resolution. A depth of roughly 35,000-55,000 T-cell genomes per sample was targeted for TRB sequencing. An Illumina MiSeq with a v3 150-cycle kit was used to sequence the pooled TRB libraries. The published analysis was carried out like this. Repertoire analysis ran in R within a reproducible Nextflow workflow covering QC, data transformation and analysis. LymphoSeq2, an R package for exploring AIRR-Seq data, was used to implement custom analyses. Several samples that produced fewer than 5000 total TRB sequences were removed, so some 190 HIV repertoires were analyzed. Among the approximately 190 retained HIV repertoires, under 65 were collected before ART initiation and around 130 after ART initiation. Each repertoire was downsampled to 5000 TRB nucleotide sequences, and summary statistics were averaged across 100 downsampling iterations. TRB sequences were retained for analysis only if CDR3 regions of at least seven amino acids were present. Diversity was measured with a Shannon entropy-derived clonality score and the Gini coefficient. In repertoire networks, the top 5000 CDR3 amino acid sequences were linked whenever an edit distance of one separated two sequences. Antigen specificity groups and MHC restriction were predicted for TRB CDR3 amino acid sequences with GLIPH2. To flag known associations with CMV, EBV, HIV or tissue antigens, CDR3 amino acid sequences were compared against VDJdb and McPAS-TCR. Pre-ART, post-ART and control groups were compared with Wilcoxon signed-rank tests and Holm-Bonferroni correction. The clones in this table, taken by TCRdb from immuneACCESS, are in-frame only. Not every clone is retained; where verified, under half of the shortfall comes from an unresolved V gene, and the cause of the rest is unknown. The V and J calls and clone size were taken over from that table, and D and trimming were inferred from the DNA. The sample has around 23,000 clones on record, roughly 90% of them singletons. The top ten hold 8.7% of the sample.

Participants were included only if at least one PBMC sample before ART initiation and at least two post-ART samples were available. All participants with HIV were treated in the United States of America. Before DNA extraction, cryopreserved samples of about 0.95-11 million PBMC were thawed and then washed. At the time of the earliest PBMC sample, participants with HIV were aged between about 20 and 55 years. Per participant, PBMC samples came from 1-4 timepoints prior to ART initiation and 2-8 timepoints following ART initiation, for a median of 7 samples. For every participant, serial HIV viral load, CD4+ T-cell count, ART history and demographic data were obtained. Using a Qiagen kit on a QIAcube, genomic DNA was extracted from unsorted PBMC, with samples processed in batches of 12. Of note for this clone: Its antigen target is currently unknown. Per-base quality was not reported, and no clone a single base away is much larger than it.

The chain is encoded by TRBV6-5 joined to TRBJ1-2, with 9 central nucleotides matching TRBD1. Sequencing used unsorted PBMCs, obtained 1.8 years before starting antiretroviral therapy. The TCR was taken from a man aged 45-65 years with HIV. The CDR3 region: CASSWTGDYGYTF. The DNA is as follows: TGTGCCAGCAGTTGGACAGGGGACTATGGCTACACCTTC.